This T cell receptor (beta chain) was captured in a study of shared clonotypes between healthy human individuals. The data were produced by immunoSEQ multiplex PCR, yet TCRdb's version contains in-frame clones alone and is incomplete. Of fewer than 2.5 million clones listed, 93% were seen once; the top ten hold about 0.34%. Note on this clone: The antigen is unknown.

V was shortened by 6 bases and J by 6 bases, with 8 bases between the two germline ends. The CDR3 loop spans 11 amino acids. The V gene's germline CDR1 is SEHNR and CDR2 FQNEAQ (reference sequence). Broader study findings: The genetic and exposure-history diversity represented was limited by few donors.

The receptor was derived from a man aged 18 to 30 in good health. Some clones in this sample may be carry-over from other donors' samples. The specimen sequenced was naive CD4+ T cells from PBMCs. The subset here: CD45RA+ positively selected. This sequence joins TRBV7-9 and TRBJ1-1; tentatively, D is TRBD1 (5 bases). The CDR3 DNA follows: TGTGCCAGCAGAGGGGAGGCTGAAGCTTTCTTT. Its protein product is CASRGEAEAFF.